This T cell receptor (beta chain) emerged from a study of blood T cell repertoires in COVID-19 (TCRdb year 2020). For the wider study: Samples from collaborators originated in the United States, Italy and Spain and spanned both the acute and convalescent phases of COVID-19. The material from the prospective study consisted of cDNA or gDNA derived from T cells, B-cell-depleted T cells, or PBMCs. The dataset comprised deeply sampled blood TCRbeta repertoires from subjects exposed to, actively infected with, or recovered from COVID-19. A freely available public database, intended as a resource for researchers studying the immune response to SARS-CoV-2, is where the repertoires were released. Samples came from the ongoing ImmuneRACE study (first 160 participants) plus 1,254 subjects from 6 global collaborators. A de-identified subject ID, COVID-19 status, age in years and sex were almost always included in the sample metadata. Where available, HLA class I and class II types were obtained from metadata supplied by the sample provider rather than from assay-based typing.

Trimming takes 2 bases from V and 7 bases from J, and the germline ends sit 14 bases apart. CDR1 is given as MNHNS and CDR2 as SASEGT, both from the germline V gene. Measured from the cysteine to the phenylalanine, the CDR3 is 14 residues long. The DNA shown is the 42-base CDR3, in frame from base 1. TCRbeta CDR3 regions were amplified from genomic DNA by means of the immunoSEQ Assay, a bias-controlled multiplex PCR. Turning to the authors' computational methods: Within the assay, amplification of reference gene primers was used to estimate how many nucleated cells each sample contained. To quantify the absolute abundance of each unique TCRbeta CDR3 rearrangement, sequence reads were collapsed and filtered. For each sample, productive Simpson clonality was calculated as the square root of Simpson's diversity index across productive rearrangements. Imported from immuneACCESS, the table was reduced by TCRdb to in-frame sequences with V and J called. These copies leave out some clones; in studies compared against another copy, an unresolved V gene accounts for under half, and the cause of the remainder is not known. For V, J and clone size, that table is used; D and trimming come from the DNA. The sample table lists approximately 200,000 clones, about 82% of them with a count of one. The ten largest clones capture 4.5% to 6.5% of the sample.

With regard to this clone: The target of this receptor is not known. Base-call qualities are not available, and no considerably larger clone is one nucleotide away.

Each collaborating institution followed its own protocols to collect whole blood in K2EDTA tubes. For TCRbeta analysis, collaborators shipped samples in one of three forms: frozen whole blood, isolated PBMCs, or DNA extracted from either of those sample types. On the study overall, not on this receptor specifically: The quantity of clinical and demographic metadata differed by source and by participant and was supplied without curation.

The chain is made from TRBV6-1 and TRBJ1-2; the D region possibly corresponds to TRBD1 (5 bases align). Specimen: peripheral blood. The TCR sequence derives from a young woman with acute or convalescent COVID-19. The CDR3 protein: CASSEPGKARGYTF. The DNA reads TGTGCCAGCAGTGAACCAGGGAAAGCGCGTGGCTACACCTTC.